Each of the 22 T cell receptor beta chains below was sequenced from the same sample in a study of blood T cell repertoires in COVID-19. Profiling relied on immunoSEQ multiplex PCR, and the TCRdb table lists in-frame clones only, not all of them. The sample has about 120,000 clones; roughly 81% are singletons. The material sequenced was peripheral blood. Receptors originate from a man between 40 and 49 years old with acute or convalescent COVID-19.

The CDR3 nucleotides are TGTGCCAGCTCACCACCGACGGGGTACGAGCAGTACTTC. This encodes CASSPPTGYEQYF. The chain is built from TRBV18 and TRBJ2-7; D may be TRBD2 (5 bases). V was pared by 0 bases and J by 4 bases, with 7 bases between. The germline gives CDR1 KGHSH, CDR2 LQKENI. The CDR3 is 13 amino acids.

The rearrangement links TRBV7-8 to TRBJ2-1; 7 positions agree with TRBD2. Germline-derived CDR1 and CDR2 are SGHVS and FQNEAQ. CDR3 length: 15 amino acids. Trimming removed 8 bases from V and 6 bases from J; junction bases left unmatched: 13. CDR3 protein: CASREAEVVANEQFF. The CDR3 nucleotides are TGTGCCAGCCGGGAGGCAGAGGTCGTAGCCAATGAGCAGTTCTTC.

The chain carries TRBV4-3 and TRBJ1-2, with TRBD1 as a possible D gene (5 bases). Germline V gene lookup returns CDR1 LGHNA and CDR2 YSLEER. This CDR3 is 17 amino acids long. Trimming took 2 bases from V and 4 from J, leaving 20 bases between them. The CDR3 nucleotides are TGCGCCAGCAGCCAAAGGAGTCGTTTCGACAGTCTCTATGGCTACACCTTC. Translated, it gives CASSQRSRFDSLYGYTF.

V gene TRBV28 combines with J gene TRBJ2-1, with 7 bases identical to TRBD2. CDR3 length equals 16 residues. Germline values: CDR1 MDHEN, CDR2 SYDVKM. V was pared by 2 bases and J by 10 bases, with 14 bases of the junction left unmatched. The DNA for the CDR3 is TGTGCCAGCAGTTTAGCGTCGGCTAGCGGATTAGGGGAGCAGTTCTTC. Its translation: CASSLASASGLGEQFF. The full variable domain, completed using reference TRBV28 and TRBJ2-1, is DVKVTQSSRYLVKRTGEKVFLECVQDMDHENMFWYRQDPGLGLRLIYFSYDVKMKEKGDIPEGYSVSREKKERFSLILESASTNQTSMYLCASSLASASGLGEQFFGPGTRLTVL.

V is TRBV6-1 and J is TRBJ1-3; D is ambiguous. V gave up 2 bases and J gave up 0 bases, with 14 bases separating them. There are 17 residues in the CDR3. Germline V gene sequence: CDR1 MNHNS, CDR2 SASEGT. CDR3 sequence: CASSEYSQAHSGNTIYF. The CDR3 DNA follows: TGTGCCAGCAGTGAATATTCCCAGGCCCACTCTGGAAACACCATATATTTT.

The rearrangement uses TRBV19 and TRBJ1-4; D is possibly TRBD1 (5 bases). Deletions cut 2 bases from V and 6 bases from J, with 16 bases between. CDR1 LNHDA and CDR2 SQIVND come from the germline V gene (reference sequence). The CDR3 covers 16 residues. The CDR3 loop is CASSIPRGRRDEKLFF. Here the CDR3 DNA reads TGTGCCAGTAGTATACCAAGGGGTCGAAGGGATGAAAAACTGTTTTTT. Full variable domain (outside the CDR3, taken from reference TRBV19 and TRBJ1-4): DGGITQSPKYLFRKEGQNVTLSCEQNLNHDAMYWYRQDPGQGLRLIYYSQIVNDFQKGDIAEGYSVSREKKESFPLTVTSAQKNPTAFYLCASSIPRGRRDEKLFFGSGTQLSVL.

The chain links TRBV28 to TRBJ1-2; tentatively, D is TRBD1 (6 bases). V was shortened by 4 bases and J by 8 bases, with 17 bases between the two germline ends. Per the germline V gene, CDR1 is MDHEN and CDR2 is SYDVKM. The CDR3 spans 14 residues. CDR3 sequence reads: CASSSTSGEGGYTF. The CDR3 DNA sequence: TGTGCCAGCAGTTCTACCTCAGGGGAAGGAGGCTACACCTTC.

V is TRBV11-2 and J is TRBJ2-3; D is perhaps TRBD1 (5 bases). V lost 5 bases and J lost 6, with 18 bases in between. The length of the CDR3 is 15 residues. The germline CDR1 and CDR2 sequences are SGHAT and FQNNGV. CDR3 nucleotide sequence: TGTGCCAGCAGCGCACGAGTCGTAGGGGTGGATACGCAGTATTTT. Protein: CASSARVVGVDTQYF.

CDR3 amino acids: CASSLSLDQETQYF. CDR3 coding DNA: TGTGCCAGCAGCCTCTCCCTAGACCAAGAGACCCAGTACTTC. This chain links TRBV7-8 with TRBJ2-5; no clear D gene. This CDR3 is built from 14 residues. V was trimmed by 5 bases and J by 0 bases, leaving 10 bases between them. CDR1 SGHVS and CDR2 FQNEAQ come from the germline V gene.

This rearrangement joins TRBV12-3 or TRBV12-4 to TRBJ1-2; D uncertain. The CDR3 length is 13 residues. V lost 6 bases, J lost 2 bases, and 10 bases lay in between. This CDR3 is CASSPPGNYGYTF. Here the CDR3 DNA reads TGTGCCAGCAGCCCCCCCGGGAACTATGGCTACACCTTC.

V is TRBV5-1 and J is TRBJ2-2; 9 nucleotides line up with TRBD1. The CDR3 length is 15 residues. Germline V gene sequence: CDR1 SGHRS, CDR2 YFSETQ. Trimming removed 5 bases from V and 0 bases from J; junction bases left unmatched: 2. The CDR3, as DNA: TGCGCCAGCAGAACAGGGGGCGCGAACACCGGGGAGCTGTTTTTT. As protein: CASRTGGANTGELFF.

The V and J genes are TRBV7-9 and TRBJ2-1; 12 bases fit TRBD2. Germline assignment: CDR1 SEHNR and CDR2 FQNEAQ (reference sequence). This CDR3 has 16 amino acids. The J segment lost 8 bases and the V segment lost 1 base, leaving 6 bases of the junction unmatched. CDR3 DNA: TGTGCCAGCAGCTTAGGACTAGCGGGGGTTTGGGATGAGCAGTTCTTC. Protein: CASSLGLAGVWDEQFF. Full variable domain (rest looked up from reference TRBV7-9 and TRBJ2-1): DTGVSQNPRHKITKRGQNVTFRCDPISEHNRLYWYRQTLGQGPEFLTYFQNEAQLEKSRLLSDRFSAERPKGSFSTLEIQRTEQGDSAMYLCASSLGLAGVWDEQFFGPGTRLTVL.

V gene TRBV30 combines with J gene TRBJ2-5; D is perhaps TRBD2 (6 bases). Trimming shortened V by 0 bases and J by 3 bases, and 20 bases separated the two germline ends. The germline CDR1 and CDR2 sequences are GTSNPN and SVGIG (reference sequence). The CDR3 is 17 amino acids. The chain's CDR3 is CAWSVTRLGFGKETQYF. The CDR3 coding sequence is TGTGCCTGGAGTGTAACGAGACTAGGATTCGGAAAAGAGACCCAGTACTTC.

On this clone: Because the CDR3's place on the DNA is in doubt, the DNA is left out and the CDR3 is given as listed by TCRdb. This chain connects TRBV21-1 to TRBJ1-6. TRBV21-1 is reported as a pseudogene. The CDR3 is 18 amino acids in total, end residues counted. This chain's CDR3 is CASSKGSLWGGGNSPLHF.

This chain links TRBV18 with TRBJ2-3; the D gene is possibly TRBD1 (5 bases). The CDR3 spans 15 residues. V lost 3 bases to trimming and J lost 0 bases, with 10 bases between them. Germline CDR1 reads KGHSH; CDR2 reads LQKENI. The DNA of the CDR3 is TGTGCCAGCTCACCGGACATTGCTAGCACAGATACGCAGTATTTT. Translating it yields CASSPDIASTDTQYF.

The CDR3 protein is CASSPGQGRASGYSGEAFF. The CDR3 DNA reads TGCGCCAGCAGCCCCGGACAGGGGAGGGCCTCGGGGTACAGTGGTGAAGCTTTCTTT. V is TRBV5-1 and J is TRBJ1-1; 9 bases align to TRBD1. The length of the CDR3 is 19 residues. J was trimmed by 7 bases and V by 4 bases; bases with no gene match: 23. CDR1 is SGHRS, CDR2 YFSETQ, per germline. Together with reference TRBV5-1 and TRBJ1-1, the CDR3 gives the full variable domain: KAGVTQTPRYLIKTRGQQVTLSCSPISGHRSVSWYQQTPGQGLQFLFEYFSETQRNKGNFPGRFSGRQFSNSRSEMNVSTLELGDSALYLCASSPGQGRASGYSGEAFFGQGTRLTVV.

The chain is built from TRBV25-1 and TRBJ1-6; no definite D call. The germline V gene has CDR1 MGHDK and CDR2 SYGVNS. V was pared by 5 bases and J by 5 bases, with 10 bases between. CDR3 size: 14 residues. CDR3 in amino acids: CASSLDGNNSPLHF. The CDR3 DNA is TGTGCCAGCAGTCTGGACGGGAATAATTCACCCCTCCACTTT.

The sample holds one count of this clone. The chain uses TRBV2 and TRBJ1-3, with a tentative D call TRBD1 (6 bases). Germline CDR1 is SNHLY and CDR2 is FYNNEI. The length of the CDR3 is 13 residues. The ends were cut back, 7 bases at V and 2 bases at J, with 9 bases in the middle. The CDR3 sequence is CASNRVAGNTIYF. The CDR3 bases are TGTGCCAGCAACAGGGTTGCTGGAAACACCATATATTTT.

The J gene is TRBJ2-3, the V gene TRBV27; no reliable D call. Trimming pared 7 bases from V and 0 bases from J, leaving 14 bases between. From germline, CDR1 is MNHEY and CDR2 SMNVEV (reference sequence). CDR3 length equals 15 residues. Here the CDR3 DNA reads TGTGCCAGCATCTCGACTTCAACTAGCACAGATACGCAGTATTTT. Translating gives CASISTSTSTDTQYF.

The CDR3 nucleotides are TGTGCCAGCAGCGTAGAGCCTAGTATCTACAATGAGCAGTTCTTC. Its translation is CASSVEPSIYNEQFF. This chain connects TRBV9 to TRBJ2-1; D is unclear. V lost 0 bases and J lost 3, with 10 bases in between. Germline V gene lookup returns CDR1 SGDLS and CDR2 YYNGEE. The CDR3 is made up of 15 amino acids.

The chain joins TRBV6-5 to TRBJ2-3; perhaps TRBD2 as D (5 bases). The CDR3 runs to 14 residues. Germline V gives CDR1 MNHEY, CDR2 SVGAGI. V dropped 7 bases and J dropped 6 bases, with 17 bases sitting between them. The DNA of the CDR3 is TGTGCCAGCAAAGCGGCCCCCCAAGGGGATACGCAGTATTTT. Translation gives CASKAAPQGDTQYF.

The chain couples TRBV6-2 or TRBV6-3 to TRBJ2-3; D might be TRBD2 (6 bases). The CDR3 has 17 amino acids. The germline V and J ends were trimmed by 0 bases and 0 bases, with 13 bases remaining between them. Germline assignment: CDR1 MNHEY and CDR2 SVGEGT. The CDR3 is CASSYSISRGSTDTQYF. The CDR3 bases are TGTGCCAGCAGTTACTCGATATCTCGGGGGAGCACAGATACGCAGTATTTT.